This T cell receptor beta chain was profiled in a study of T cell responses to AZD1222 COVID-19 vaccine. Study-level findings and limits: Targeting of unmutated variant regions was reportedly seen in nearly half of spike-specific TCRs. Donors, mostly white British, included more females; clonal diversity was possibly underestimated. Only six or seven AZD1222 recipients tested seropositive at baseline.

With regard to this clone: The target antigen is unknown.

Only in-frame clones appear in the TCRdb table, and some are missing; sequencing was by immunoSEQ multiplex PCR. The top ten clones hold about 9.2% of a sample with 150,000 to 200,000 clones, 94% of them seen once. The germline gives CDR1 SGHRS, CDR2 YFSETQ. V lost 1 base, J lost 4 bases, and 17 bases lay in between. The CDR3 loop spans 16 amino acids. This clonotype originated in an adult in good health. The sample here was peripheral blood, taken on day 0 of AZD1222 vaccination. The genes are TRBV5-1 and TRBJ1-2; D may be TRBD1 (5 bases). The CDR3 protein is CASSLILGAQGYGYTF. The CDR3 nucleotides are TGCGCCAGCAGCTTGATTCTCGGGGCGCAGGGCTATGGCTACACCTTC.